These 26 T cell receptor beta chains share one sample of origin, sequenced in a study of monozygotic twins with inflammatory bowel disease. TCRdb reworked the 5' RACE reads into one entry per CDR3 protein, no DNA. The repertoire table contains more than 350,000 distinct CDR3 sequences. Specimen: blood. The source is a human donor with ulcerative colitis or Crohn's disease, or a healthy co-twin of an affected twin (not recorded which).

J is TRBJ2-7 and V is TRBV20-1; without DNA, the TCRdb call of TRBD2 cannot be checked. The CDR3 consists of 15 residues. Germline CDR1 and CDR2: DFQATT and SNEGSKA (reference sequence). CDR3 sequence reads: CSARVAGENSYEQYF.

J is TRBJ2-1 and V is TRBV30; lacking DNA, the TRBD2 call made by TCRdb goes unchecked. The CDR3 runs to 15 residues. The germline V gene has CDR1 GTSNPN and CDR2 SVGIG (reference sequence). CDR3 in amino acids: CAWSPGLAPQDEQFF.

This chain connects TRBV7-2 to TRBJ2-1; without DNA, the TCRdb call of TRBD2 cannot be checked. The CDR3 contains 15 residues. Germline CDR1 SGHTA, CDR2 FQGNSA. The CDR3 sequence: CASSSGLAGHNEQFF.

The chain links TRBV7-2 to TRBJ2-1; TCRdb returns TRBD2, unconfirmable since there is no DNA. CDR1 is SGHTA, CDR2 FQGNSA, per germline. The CDR3 consists of 15 residues. The CDR3 reads CASSSGLAGGREQFF. Full variable domain (rest looked up from reference TRBV7-2 and TRBJ2-1): GAGVSQSPSNKVTEKGKDVELRCDPISGHTALYWYRQSLGQGLEFLIYFQGNSAPDKSGLPSDRFSAERTGGSVSTLTIQRTQQEDSAVYLCASSSGLAGGREQFFGPGTRLTVL.

The CDR3: CASSLGRVYGYTF. This rearrangement joins TRBV7-2 to TRBJ1-2. The CDR3 has 13 amino acids. Per germline, CDR1 SGHTA and CDR2 FQGNSA.

The chain recombines TRBV5-6 with TRBJ2-1; the TCRdb D gene call, TRBD2, has no DNA to confirm it. Germline lookup yields CDR1 SGHDT and CDR2 YYEEEE. CDR3 size: 17 residues. This CDR3 is CASSPSWGGDTYNEQFF.

V usage is TRBV7-3 and J usage is TRBJ1-1. This CDR3 spans 13 amino acids. CDR1 is SGHTA and CDR2 is FQGTGA in the germline V gene. This CDR3 is CASSLGGTTEAFF.

The J gene is TRBJ2-1, the V gene TRBV6-1; checking the TCRdb D call of TRBD1 is not possible without DNA. The germline CDR1 and CDR2 sequences are MNHNS and SASEGT. CDR3 size: 14 residues. CDR3 sequence reads: CATAPAGQPHEQFF.

The J gene is TRBJ2-2, the V gene TRBV27; TCRdb picks TRBD2, but there is no DNA to check that call. This CDR3 has 15 residues. CDR1 is MNHEY and CDR2 is SMNVEV in the germline V gene (reference sequence). CDR3 residues: CASTPTSGVTGELFF.

The V gene is TRBV6-1, the J gene TRBJ2-3; TCRdb outputs TRBD1, but without DNA this stays unchecked. Germline-derived CDR1 and CDR2 are MNHNS and SASEGT. This CDR3 region has 15 residues. CDR3 amino acids: CASMRVRGGVDTQYF.

The chain joins TRBV2 to TRBJ2-1; TCRdb lists TRBD1, though no DNA is available to test this call. CDR1 and CDR2 (germline): SNHLY, FYNNEI. The CDR3 extends over 11 amino acids. This CDR3 reads CAISIQGEQFF.

The rearrangement joins TRBV6-5 to TRBJ1-6. Germline CDR1 and CDR2: MNHEY and SVGAGI. The CDR3 has 17 amino acids. CDR3 residues: CASSYSNWSGALRPLHF.

The chain employs TRBV10-3 and TRBJ2-1; the D call from TCRdb, TRBD2, cannot be confirmed without DNA. The V gene's germline CDR1 is ENHRY and CDR2 SYGVKD. The CDR3 covers 15 residues. CDR3 sequence reads: CAIRGGRGTNNEQFF.

CDR3 amino acids: CASSPQDSSSYEQYF. The chain employs TRBV19 and TRBJ2-7; TCRdb names TRBD1, which stays unverified in the absence of DNA. The CDR3 runs to 15 residues. Germline loops: CDR1 LNHDA, CDR2 SQIVND (reference sequence).

J is TRBJ2-7 and V is TRBV5-1; lacking DNA, the TRBD2 call made by TCRdb goes unchecked. The CDR3 is 12 residues long. The V gene's germline CDR1 is SGHRS and CDR2 YFSETQ. The CDR3 here is CASREGGYEQYF.

This chain links TRBV7-3 with TRBJ1-3; TCRdb picks TRBD1, but there is no DNA to check that call. Per germline, CDR1 SGHTA and CDR2 FQGTGA. The CDR3 contains 15 residues. CDR3 amino acids: CASSATGNSGNTIYF.

V usage is TRBV14 and J usage is TRBJ2-5. CDR1 and CDR2 from the germline V gene are SGHDN and FVKESK. The CDR3 covers 17 residues. CDR3 residues: CASSSRRSGIREETQYF.

J is TRBJ2-3 and V is TRBV30. The germline V gene encodes CDR1 GTSNPN and CDR2 SVGIG (reference sequence). The CDR3 has 14 residues. This CDR3 is CAWSLLAESDTQYF.

V usage is TRBV25-1 and J usage is TRBJ2-7. CDR3 length: 11 residues. CDR1 is MGHDK, CDR2 SYGVNS, per germline. This CDR3 reads CASSLFGEQYF.

The chain uses TRBV3-1 and TRBJ2-7; TCRdb picks TRBD2, but there is no DNA to check that call. Looked up from germline, CDR1 is LGHDT and CDR2 is YNNKEL (reference sequence). CDR3 length equals 13 residues. CDR3 sequence reads: CASSQATSGEQYF.

The chain couples TRBV29-1 to TRBJ2-5; the D gene TCRdb calls, TRBD1, cannot be checked with no DNA. This CDR3 comprises 15 residues. The germline gives CDR1 SQVTM, CDR2 ANQGSEA. CDR3: CSVEGGTSAEETQYF.

The chain couples TRBV4-1 to TRBJ2-7; TCRdb's D call, TRBD1, is unchecked because there is no DNA. The germline V gene encodes CDR1 MGHRA and CDR2 YSYEKL. The CDR3 consists of 15 residues. The CDR3 spells CASSQGPGATYEQYF.

The gene calls are TRBV12-1 and TRBJ1-2; lacking DNA, the TRBD1 call made by TCRdb goes unchecked. TRBV12-1 is a documented pseudogene. This CDR3 is built from 13 residues. CDR3 region: CASPGGTDYGYTF.

The gene calls are TRBV5-4 and TRBJ1-2. The CDR3 contains 16 residues. The germline V gene encodes CDR1 SGHNT and CDR2 YYREEE (reference sequence). The CDR3 spells CASSSEGGGQYYGYTF.

The chain links TRBV30 to TRBJ2-2; there is no DNA to check the TCRdb D call of TRBD2. CDR3 length: 16 amino acids. Germline lookup yields CDR1 GTSNPN and CDR2 SVGIG (reference sequence). The CDR3 loop is CAWSVGSGRRTGELFF. Filled out from reference TRBV30 and TRBJ2-2, the complete variable domain reads SQTIHQWPATLVQPVGSPLSLECTVEGTSNPNLYWYRQAAGRGLQLLFYSVGIGQISSEVPQNLSASRPQDRQFILSSKKLLLSDSGFYLCAWSVGSGRRTGELFFGEGSRLTVL.

The rearrangement links TRBV18 to TRBJ2-4; TCRdb's D gene call, TRBD1, goes unchecked for lack of DNA. The germline V gene encodes CDR1 KGHSH and CDR2 LQKENI. The CDR3 covers 15 residues. This CDR3 reads CASSSTIGGSNMRYF.